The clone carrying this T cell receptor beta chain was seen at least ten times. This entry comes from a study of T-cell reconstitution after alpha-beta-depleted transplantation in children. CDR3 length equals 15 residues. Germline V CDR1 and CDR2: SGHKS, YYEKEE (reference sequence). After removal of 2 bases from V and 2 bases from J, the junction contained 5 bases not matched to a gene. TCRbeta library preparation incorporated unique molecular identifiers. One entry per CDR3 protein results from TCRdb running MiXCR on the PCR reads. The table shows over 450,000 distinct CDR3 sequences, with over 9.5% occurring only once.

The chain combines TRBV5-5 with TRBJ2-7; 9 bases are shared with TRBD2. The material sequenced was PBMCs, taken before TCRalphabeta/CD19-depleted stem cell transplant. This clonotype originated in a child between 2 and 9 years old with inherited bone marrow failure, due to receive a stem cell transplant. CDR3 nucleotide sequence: TGTGCCAGCAGCTTAGCAGCGGGAGGTACCTACGAGCAGTACTTC. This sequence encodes CASSLAAGGTYEQYF.